The 31 T cell receptor beta chains reported below all come from one sample, sequenced in a study of human T cells and chemical hapten exposure. Time point in this sample: patch test 3, about 24 weeks after DPC sensitization. Treatment specified: therapeutic diphenylcyclopropenone sensitization with weekly scalp DPC. TCRdb reanalysed the RACE reads using MiXCR and keeps one entry per CDR3 protein. This sample has roughly 200,000 distinct CDR3 sequences; under 25% occur once, and the top ten carry under 2.5%. Material: whole blood, obtained in connection with sensitization to the hapten diphenylcyclopropenone (DPC). Source of these receptors: a woman between 35 and 50 years old with alopecia areata. Some clones in this sample may be carry-over from other donors' samples.

The chain recombines TRBV20-1 with TRBJ2-3, with D unresolved. CDR1 is DFQATT, CDR2 SNEGSKA, per germline (reference sequence). V dropped 1 base and J dropped 6 bases, with 8 bases sitting between them. This CDR3 has 12 amino acids. CDR3 nucleotide sequence: TGCAGTGCTAGAGTAAAAGGGGATACGCAGTATTTT. Residues: CSARVKGDTQYF.

The chain carries TRBV25-1 and TRBJ2-1; D tentatively reads TRBD1 or TRBD2 (6 bases each). The germline V gene encodes CDR1 MGHDK and CDR2 SYGVNS. The CDR3 contains 15 residues. V lost 1 base, J lost 2 bases, and 9 bases lay in between. CDR3 sequence reads: CASSEFGGPYNEQFF. The CDR3 DNA is TGTGCCAGCAGTGAATTTGGGGGGCCCTACAATGAGCAGTTCTTC.

This rearrangement joins TRBV5-1 to TRBJ2-7, with 15 bases fitting TRBD2. Germline V gene data show CDR1 as SGHRS and CDR2 as YFSETQ. Losses at the gene ends were 3 bases for V and 7 bases for J; bases not matched to a gene: 5. The CDR3 length is 15 residues. The CDR3 DNA sequence: TGCGCCAGCAGCTGGACTAGCGGGAGGGTCGGGGAGCAGTACTTC. Its protein product is CASSWTSGRVGEQYF.

V and J are TRBV2 and TRBJ2-1, with a tentative D call TRBD1 (6 bases). This CDR3 has 16 residues. The germline V gene encodes CDR1 SNHLY and CDR2 FYNNEI. V lost 10 bases and J lost 0, with 19 bases in between. CDR3 sequence reads: CATQAEQGISYNEQFF. The CDR3 region has the DNA TGTGCCACCCAGGCAGAACAGGGCATCTCCTACAATGAGCAGTTCTTC.

This clonotype was found a few times. V gene TRBV5-6 combines with J gene TRBJ1-5; the D is unclear. Germline-derived CDR1 and CDR2 are SGHDT and YYEEEE. Trimming removed 4 bases from V and 7 bases from J, with 15 bases in between. The CDR3 sequence is 14 residues long. CDR3 protein: CASSRGTTQQPQHF. The DNA for the CDR3 is TGTGCCAGCAGCCGTGGCACAACCCAACAGCCCCAGCATTTT.

This clonotype occurred a few times. V usage is TRBV10-3 and J usage is TRBJ2-7; 9 bases map to TRBD2. The CDR3 totals 14 residues. J gave up 4 bases and V 5 bases, and 6 bases lay outside the gene matches. Looked up from germline, CDR1 is ENHRY and CDR2 is SYGVKD. CDR3 sequence reads: CAISPLLAGYEQYF. The CDR3 coding sequence is TGTGCCATCAGTCCCCTACTAGCGGGTTACGAGCAGTACTTC.

The CDR3: CASRNYPYNEQFF. DNA for the CDR3: TGTGCCAGCAGGAACTACCCTTACAATGAGCAGTTCTTC. The V gene is TRBV9, the J gene TRBJ2-1; D not resolved. Germline CDR1 SGDLS, CDR2 YYNGEE. V was pared by 5 bases and J by 4 bases, with 10 bases between. The CDR3 runs 13 residues. The full variable domain, in which reference TRBV9 and TRBJ2-1 provide the parts outside the CDR3, is DSGVTQTPKHLITATGQRVTLRCSPRSGDLSVYWYQQSLDQGLQFLIQYYNGEERAKGNILERFSAQQFPDLHSELNLSSLELGDSALYFCASRNYPYNEQFFGPGTRLTVL.

This clonotype has a handful of counts. This chain's CDR3 is CASGHETQYF. For the CDR3, the DNA is TGTGCCAGCGGGCACGAGACCCAGTACTTC. The chain couples TRBV6-2 or TRBV6-3 to TRBJ2-5, with D unclear. This CDR3 is 10 amino acids long. CDR1 is MNHEY, CDR2 SVGEGT, per germline. Deletions cut 8 bases from V and 5 bases from J, with 6 bases between.

This clonotype occurred a few times. The genes are TRBV19 and TRBJ2-1, with 7 bases that match TRBD1. CDR3 size: 15 residues. With 7 bases clipped from V and 0 bases from J, the junction kept 6 bases outside the gene matches. CDR1 LNHDA and CDR2 SQIVND come from the germline V gene (reference sequence). The CDR3 sequence is CASKKQGSSYNEQFF. The CDR3 bases are TGTGCCAGTAAGAAACAGGGGAGCTCCTACAATGAGCAGTTCTTC.

For this clonotype: Lacking the conserved final phenylalanine or tryptophan, this CDR3 likely reflects a read error. The CDR3 DNA follows: TGCGCCAGCAGCCAAGGACAGGGAGGACTAGCCAAAAACATTCAGTACTGC. Its translation is CASSQGQGGLAKNIQYC. The chain joins TRBV4-1 to TRBJ2-4; D is perhaps TRBD1 (7 bases). Looked up from germline, CDR1 is MGHRA and CDR2 is YSYEKL. The CDR3 is 17 residues long. The V gene lost 1 base and the J gene lost 0 bases, with 13 bases spanning the gap.

The V call is TRBV29-1, the J call TRBJ2-3, with 8 bases that match TRBD1. Germline CDR1 reads SQVTM; CDR2 reads ANQGSEA. The CDR3 is 13 residues long. J gave up 6 bases and V 7 bases, and 9 bases lay outside the gene matches. CDR3 sequence (DNA): TGCAGCGCCGCGGGACAGGTCAAGGATACGCAGTATTTT. Its protein is CSAAGQVKDTQYF.

This sequence joins TRBV20-1 and TRBJ2-7, with 10 bases identical to TRBD2. V shed 5 bases and J 5 bases; nucleotides not matched to a gene: 9. The CDR3 is 14 amino acids. The germline V gene has CDR1 DFQATT and CDR2 SNEGSKA (reference sequence). CDR3 amino acids: CSAPLSGRPHEQYF. The CDR3 nucleotides read TGCAGTGCTCCCCTTAGCGGGAGGCCCCACGAGCAGTACTTC.

There are a few counts of this clonotype. J is TRBJ2-3 and V is TRBV25-1; D call uncertain. Germline CDR1 MGHDK, CDR2 SYGVNS. V lost 1 base, J lost 6 bases, and 11 bases lay in between. CDR3 length: 14 amino acids. The CDR3 is CASSEWGSRDTQYF. The CDR3 nucleotides read TGTGCCAGCAGTGAATGGGGTAGCAGGGATACGCAGTATTTT.

This clonotype was seen only a few times. V and J are TRBV20-1 and TRBJ2-1; 10 bases are a match to TRBD2. The trim removed 0 bases at V and 6 bases at J, leaving 2 bases unmatched. The germline V gene has CDR1 DFQATT and CDR2 SNEGSKA (reference sequence). The CDR3 totals 14 residues. The CDR3 DNA sequence: TGCAGTGCTAGAGACACTAGCGGGGCCAATGAGCAGTTCTTC. Translating gives CSARDTSGANEQFF.

In its sample, this clonotype was seen a few times. V usage is TRBV21-1 and J usage is TRBJ2-1; the table names TRBD2, a call not compared with the DNA. TRBV21-1 constitutes a pseudogene. The CDR3 runs 15 residues. The CDR3 bases are TGTGCCAGCAGCTGTGAGGGCGATCTTTACAATGAGCAGTTCTTC. Translation: CASSCEGDLYNEQFF.

The chain couples TRBV2 to TRBJ1-4, with D uncertain. V gave up 5 bases and J gave up 4 bases, with 14 bases separating them. The CDR3 spans 15 residues. Germline V gene sequence: CDR1 SNHLY, CDR2 FYNNEI. The CDR3 protein is CASSTSRADNEKLFF. The CDR3 nucleotides read TGTGCCAGCAGTACCTCGAGGGCAGATAATGAAAAACTGTTTTTT.

For the CDR3, the DNA is TGCGCCAGCAGCCAAGATTTACAGGGCACTTTCAAAGAGACCCAGTACTTC. Protein product: CASSQDLQGTFKETQYF. This chain joins TRBV4-1 and TRBJ2-5; possibly TRBD1 for D (6 bases). With 0 bases removed from V and 3 bases from J, the gap between germline ends came to 17 bases. Germline CDR1 MGHRA, CDR2 YSYEKL. This CDR3 spans 17 amino acids.

The J gene is TRBJ2-1, the V gene TRBV11-1; 8 nucleotides agree with TRBD2. CDR3 length: 19 residues. The germline CDR1 and CDR2 sequences are SGHAT and FQDESV (reference sequence). The ends lost 5 bases at V and 3 bases at J; junction bases unmatched: 18. The CDR3 loop is CASSRTAPSSGSHYNEQFF. The CDR3 region has the DNA TGTGCCAGCAGCCGGACAGCCCCCTCGAGCGGGAGTCACTACAATGAGCAGTTCTTC.

This clonotype has more than one count but fewer than ten. The chain couples TRBV5-1 to TRBJ2-1, with 9 bases aligning to TRBD2. CDR1 SGHRS and CDR2 YFSETQ come from the germline V gene. The CDR3 is 14 amino acids. Trimming at V came to 4 bases and at J to 6 bases, leaving 5 bases not matched to a gene. CDR3 residues: CASSLSGRGNEQFF. The CDR3, as DNA: TGCGCCAGCAGCCTTAGCGGGAGAGGCAATGAGCAGTTCTTC.

This sequence joins TRBV5-1 and TRBJ1-2; tentative D call: TRBD1 (5 bases). CDR3 length: 16 amino acids. The V gene's germline CDR1 is SGHRS and CDR2 YFSETQ. V was clipped by 0 bases and J by 1 base, with 13 bases between them. The CDR3 coding sequence is TGCGCCAGCAGCTTGGGGGGGAGCTCGAGTAACTATGGCTACACCTTC. Amino acids: CASSLGGSSSNYGYTF.

This clonotype has a handful of counts. The J gene is TRBJ2-1, the V gene TRBV6-5; 8 bases are a match to TRBD2. Germline lookup yields CDR1 MNHEY and CDR2 SVGAGI. The CDR3 runs 17 residues. Germline trimming cut 0 bases from V and 3 bases from J; bases unmatched to any gene: 7. The CDR3 is CASSYSATSVVYNEQFF. In DNA, the CDR3 is TGTGCCAGCAGTTACTCCGCGACTAGCGTTGTCTACAATGAGCAGTTCTTC.

In this sample, this clonotype turned up many times. The chain couples TRBV29-1 to TRBJ2-2; unclear D gene. Trimming cost V 4 bases and J 3 bases, with 3 bases left between them. The CDR3 spans 11 residues. Germline loops: CDR1 SQVTM, CDR2 ANQGSEA. The CDR3 sequence: CSVGDTGELFF. The CDR3 DNA follows: TGCAGCGTTGGGGACACCGGGGAGCTGTTTTTT.

This chain joins TRBV7-2 and TRBJ2-3, with a weak D call TRBD2 (7 bases). There are 14 residues in the CDR3. The germline gives CDR1 SGHTA, CDR2 FQGNSA. Trimming took off 3 bases at V and 6 bases at J, with 13 bases between the two ends. In DNA form, the CDR3 reads TGTGCCAGCAGCTTTGGGGGGGCCGCGGATACGCAGTATTTT. It specifies CASSFGGAADTQYF.

The chain couples TRBV3-1 to TRBJ2-5, with TRBD2 matching over 14 bases. The germline CDR1 and CDR2 sequences are LGHDT and YNNKEL (reference sequence). This CDR3 is 16 amino acids long. Trimming removed 4 bases from V and 4 bases from J; junction bases left unmatched: 5. The CDR3 DNA sequence: TGTGCCAGCAGCCCGCGACTAGCGGGAGGGCCAGAGACCCAGTACTTC. Translated, it gives CASSPRLAGGPETQYF.

This clonotype was detected only a few times. This rearrangement joins TRBV20-1 to TRBJ1-4; 7 nucleotides align to TRBD1. After removal of 0 bases from V and 10 bases from J, the junction contained 11 bases not matched to a gene. The CDR3 totals 15 residues. Germline CDR1 is DFQATT and CDR2 is SNEGSKA (reference sequence). CDR3 DNA: TGCAGTGCTAGAGATCTCGGACAGGCAGGGGGAAAACTGTTTTTT. Translating gives CSARDLGQAGGKLFF.

CDR3 residues: CSANSDSYNEQFF. The CDR3 DNA reads as TGCAGCGCAAACAGCGACTCCTACAATGAGCAGTTCTTC. V gene TRBV29-1 combines with J gene TRBJ2-1; D ambiguous. The V gene lost 7 bases and the J gene lost 0 bases, with 10 bases spanning the gap. CDR1 is SQVTM, CDR2 ANQGSEA, per germline. The CDR3 sequence is 13 residues long.

The CDR3 DNA follows: TGTGCCACCAGTGAAACGACAGATACGCAGTATTTT. Its protein is CATSETTDTQYF. V usage is TRBV24-1 and J usage is TRBJ2-3, with D unclear. CDR3 length: 12 residues. Between the trimmed V and J ends, which lost 4 bases and 3 bases, there was a span of 4 bases. The V gene's germline CDR1 is KGHDR and CDR2 SFDVKD.

CDR3 nucleotide sequence: TGTGCCAGCAGAGAGGGTCCCGGCTCCTACAATGAGCAGTTCTTC. Residues: CASREGPGSYNEQFF. This sequence joins TRBV7-9 and TRBJ2-1, with D perhaps matching TRBD2 (5 bases). The V gene's germline CDR1 is SEHNR and CDR2 FQNEAQ (reference sequence). This CDR3 spans 15 amino acids. V was pared by 6 bases and J by 0 bases, with 12 bases between.

J is TRBJ2-5 and V is TRBV12-3 or TRBV12-4, with D possibly matching TRBD2 (6 bases). Deletions cut 8 bases from V and 5 bases from J, with 18 bases between. This CDR3 has 14 amino acids. The CDR3 coding sequence is TGTGCCAGCTTAACGGCAGGGAGGATCGAGACCCAGTACTTC. Translated: CASLTAGRIETQYF.

The sample holds many counts of this clonotype. The chain combines TRBV29-1 with TRBJ2-1, with 7 bases fitting TRBD2. The J segment lost 1 base and the V segment lost 3 bases, leaving 3 bases of the junction unmatched. CDR3 length: 14 residues. Germline lookup yields CDR1 SQVTM and CDR2 ANQGSEA. CDR3 residues: CSVDGGSSYNEQFF. CDR3 DNA: TGCAGCGTTGACGGCGGGAGTTCCTACAATGAGCAGTTCTTC.

This clonotype was counted only a few times. The V call is TRBV7-2, the J call TRBJ2-1, with D maybe TRBD2 (8 bases). CDR1 SGHTA and CDR2 FQGNSA come from the germline V gene. Trimming shortened V by 6 bases and J by 3 bases, and 18 bases separated the two germline ends. The CDR3 has 16 residues. The chain's CDR3 is CASRSGQRGFYNEQFF. DNA for the CDR3: TGTGCCAGCAGGTCGGGACAGCGGGGGTTCTACAATGAGCAGTTCTTC.